This T cell receptor beta chain was captured in a study of blood T cell repertoires in COVID-19. Data came from immunoSEQ multiplex PCR; TCRdb stores just in-frame clones and leaves some out. The sample contains fewer than 350,000 clones, 87% of which appear only once. V dropped 8 bases and J dropped 3 bases, with 11 bases sitting between them. The CDR3 consists of 12 residues. Germline lookup yields CDR1 MNHEY and CDR2 SVGAGI. Sequencing input: PBMCs or T cells enriched from blood (not recorded which). The sequence derives from a woman aged 40 to 50 who had recovered from COVID-19. The chain links TRBV6-5 to TRBJ2-7; possibly TRBD2 for D (6 bases). CDR3 residues: CASWRDRYEQYF. DNA of the CDR3: TGTGCCAGCTGGCGGGACCGCTACGAGCAGTACTTC.